Presented here are 3 T cell receptor beta chains from one specimen sequenced in a study of OX40 agonist ivuxolimab in advanced cancers. Some clones are missing from TCRdb's copy, which holds only in-frame ones; the method was immunoSEQ multiplex PCR. The sample shows 72,000 or so clones, around 88% of them seen only once. The input for sequencing was CD4+ or CD8+ T cells sorted from blood, taken in a trial of the OX40 agonist ivuxolimab. The receptors shown here come from an adult with an advanced solid tumor such as melanoma, head and neck, liver or kidney cancer.

The chain combines TRBV2 with TRBJ1-4; D unresolved. Trimming left V 4 bases short and J 0 bases short, with 9 bases between. The CDR3 length is 15 residues. The germline V gene has CDR1 SNHLY and CDR2 FYNNEI. The CDR3 DNA reads TGTGCCAGCAGTGGACCAGGCACAACTAATGAAAAACTGTTTTTT. It encodes CASSGPGTTNEKLFF.

V usage is TRBV5-4 and J usage is TRBJ2-3; maybe TRBD2 (6 bases). V was shortened by 0 bases and J by 14 bases, with 19 bases between the two germline ends. Germline CDR1 SGHNT, CDR2 YYREEE (reference sequence). The CDR3 covers 14 residues. The CDR3 here is CASSLVATRAPWYF. DNA of the CDR3: TGTGCCAGCAGCTTGGTGGCGACTAGGGCTCCGTGGTATTTT.

V is TRBV7-2 and J is TRBJ2-1; 9 positions agree with TRBD1. This CDR3 comprises 18 residues. The V gene's germline CDR1 is SGHTA and CDR2 FQGNSA. V shed 1 base, J shed 7 bases, and the junction held 14 bases outside the gene matches. The CDR3 DNA reads TGTGCCAGCAGCTTAGATCAGGGCGGGACAGGGAATTGGAATGAGCAGTTCTTC. It yields the protein CASSLDQGGTGNWNEQFF.